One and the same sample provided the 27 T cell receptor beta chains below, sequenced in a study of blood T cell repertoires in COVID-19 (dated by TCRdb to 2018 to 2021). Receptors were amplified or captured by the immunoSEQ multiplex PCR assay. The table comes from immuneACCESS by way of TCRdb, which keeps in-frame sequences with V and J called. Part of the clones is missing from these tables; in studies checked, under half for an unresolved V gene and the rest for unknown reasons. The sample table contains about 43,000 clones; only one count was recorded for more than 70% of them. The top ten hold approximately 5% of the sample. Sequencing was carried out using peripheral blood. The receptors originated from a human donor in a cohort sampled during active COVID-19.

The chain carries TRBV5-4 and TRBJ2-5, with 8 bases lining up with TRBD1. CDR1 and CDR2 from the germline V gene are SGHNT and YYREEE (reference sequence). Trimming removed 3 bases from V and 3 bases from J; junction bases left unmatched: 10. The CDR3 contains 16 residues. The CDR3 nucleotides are TGTGCCAGCAGCTCCTACCCGGACAGGGTGAAAGAGACCCAGTACTTC. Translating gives CASSSYPDRVKETQYF.

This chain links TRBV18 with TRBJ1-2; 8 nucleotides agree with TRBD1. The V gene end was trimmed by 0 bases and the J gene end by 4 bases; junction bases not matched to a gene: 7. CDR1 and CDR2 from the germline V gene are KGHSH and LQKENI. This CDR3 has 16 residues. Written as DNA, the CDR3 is TGTGCCAGCTCACCACCGGGACAGGCGACGGTCTATGGCTACACCTTC. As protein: CASSPPGQATVYGYTF.

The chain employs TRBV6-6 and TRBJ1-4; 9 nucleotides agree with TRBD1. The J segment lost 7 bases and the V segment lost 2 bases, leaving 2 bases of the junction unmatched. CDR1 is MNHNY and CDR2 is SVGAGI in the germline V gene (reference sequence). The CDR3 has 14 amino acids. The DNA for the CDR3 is TGTGCCAGCAGTTACCGGACAGGGGTTGAAAAACTGTTTTTT. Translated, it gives CASSYRTGVEKLFF.

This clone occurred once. The CDR3 DNA follows: TGTGCCAGCAGCTTGTGGACTTTATCTAACACCGGGGAGCTGTTTTTT. Protein product: CASSLWTLSNTGELFF. The V call is TRBV28, the J call TRBJ2-2; possibly TRBD2 for D (5 bases). The V gene lost 6 bases and the J gene lost 2 bases, with 16 bases spanning the gap. The CDR3 consists of 16 residues. Germline CDR1 reads MDHEN; CDR2 reads SYDVKM.

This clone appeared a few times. This CDR3 is CASSWVRGRAFF. The CDR3 coding sequence is TGCGCCAGCAGCTGGGTGCGGGGGCGAGCTTTCTTT. The gene calls are TRBV5-1 and TRBJ1-1; TRBD1 is a possible D gene (6 bases). Germline V gene lookup returns CDR1 SGHRS and CDR2 YFSETQ. The ends were cut back, 3 bases at V and 10 bases at J, with 13 bases in the middle. The CDR3 consists of 12 residues.

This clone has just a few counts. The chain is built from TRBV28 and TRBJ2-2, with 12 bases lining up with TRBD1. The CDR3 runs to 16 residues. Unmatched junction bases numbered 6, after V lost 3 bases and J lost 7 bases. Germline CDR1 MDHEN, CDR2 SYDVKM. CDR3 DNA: TGTGCCAGCAGTTTCCCGGGACAGGGGGCAATCGGGGAGCTGTTTTTT. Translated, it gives CASSFPGQGAIGELFF.

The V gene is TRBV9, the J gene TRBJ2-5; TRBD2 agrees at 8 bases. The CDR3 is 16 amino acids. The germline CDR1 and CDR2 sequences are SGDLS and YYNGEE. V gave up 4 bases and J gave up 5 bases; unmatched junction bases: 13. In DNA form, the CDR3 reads TGTGCCAGCAGCCCCGGGGGTTCGGGAGGGGCGGAGACCCAGTACTTC. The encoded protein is CASSPGGSGGAETQYF.

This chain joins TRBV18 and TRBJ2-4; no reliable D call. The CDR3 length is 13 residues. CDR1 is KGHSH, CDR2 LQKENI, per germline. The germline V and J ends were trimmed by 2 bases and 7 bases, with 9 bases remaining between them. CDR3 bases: TGTGCCAGCTCACCAATTGCGAGGAACATTCAGTACTTC. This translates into CASSPIARNIQYF.

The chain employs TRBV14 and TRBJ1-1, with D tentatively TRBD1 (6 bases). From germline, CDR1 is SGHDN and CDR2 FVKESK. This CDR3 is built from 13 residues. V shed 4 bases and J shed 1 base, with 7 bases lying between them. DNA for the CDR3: TGTGCCAGCAGCCCGGGACAGAACACTGAAGCTTTCTTT. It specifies CASSPGQNTEAFF. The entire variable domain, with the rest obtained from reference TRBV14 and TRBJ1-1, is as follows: EAGVTQFPSHSVIEKGQTVTLRCDPISGHDNLYWYRRVMGKEIKFLLHFVKESKQDESGMPNNRFLAERTGGTYSTLKVQPAELEDSGVYFCASSPGQNTEAFFGQGTRLTVV.

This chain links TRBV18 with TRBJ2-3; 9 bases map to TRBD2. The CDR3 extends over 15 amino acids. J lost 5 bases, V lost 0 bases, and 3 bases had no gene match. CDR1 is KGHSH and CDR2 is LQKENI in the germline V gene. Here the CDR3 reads CASSPPSGRRDTQYF. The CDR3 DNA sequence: TGTGCCAGCTCACCACCTAGCGGGAGAAGAGATACGCAGTATTTT.

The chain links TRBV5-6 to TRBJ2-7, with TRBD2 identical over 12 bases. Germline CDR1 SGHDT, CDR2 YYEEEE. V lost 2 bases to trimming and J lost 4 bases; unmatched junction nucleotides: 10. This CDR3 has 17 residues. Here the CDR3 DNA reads TGTGCCAGCAGCTTAGCCCCGACTAGCGGGAGTTTATACGAGCAGTACTTC. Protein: CASSLAPTSGSLYEQYF.

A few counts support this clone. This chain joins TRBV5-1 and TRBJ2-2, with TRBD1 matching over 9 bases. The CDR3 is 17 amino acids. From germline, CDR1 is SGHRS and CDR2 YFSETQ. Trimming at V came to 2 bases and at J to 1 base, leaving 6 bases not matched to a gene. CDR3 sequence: CASSLRKTGGNTGELFF. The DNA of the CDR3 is TGCGCCAGCAGCTTACGGAAGACAGGGGGGAACACCGGGGAGCTGTTTTTT.

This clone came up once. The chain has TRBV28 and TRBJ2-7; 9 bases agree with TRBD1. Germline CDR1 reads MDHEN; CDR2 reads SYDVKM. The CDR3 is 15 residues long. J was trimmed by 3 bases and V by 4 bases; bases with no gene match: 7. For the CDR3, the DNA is TGTGCCAGCAGTTCAGCCGGGACAGGGAACTACGAGCAGTACTTC. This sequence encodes CASSSAGTGNYEQYF.

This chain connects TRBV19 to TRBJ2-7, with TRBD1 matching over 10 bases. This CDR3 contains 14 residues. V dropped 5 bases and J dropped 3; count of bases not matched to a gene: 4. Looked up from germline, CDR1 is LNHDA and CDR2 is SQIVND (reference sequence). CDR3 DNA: TGTGCCAGTAGTCGGGGACAGGGGTTCTACGAGCAGTACTTC. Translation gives CASSRGQGFYEQYF.

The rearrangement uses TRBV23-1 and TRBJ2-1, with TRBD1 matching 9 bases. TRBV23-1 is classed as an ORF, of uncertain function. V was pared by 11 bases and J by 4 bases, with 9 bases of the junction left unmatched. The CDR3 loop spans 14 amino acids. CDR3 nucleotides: TGCGCCCCTAGCCACAGGGGGCATTACAATGAGCAGTTCTTC. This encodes CAPSHRGHYNEQFF.

The CDR3 sequence is CASSRGAGGPSDTQYF. The CDR3 bases are TGTGCCAGCAGCCGAGGTGCGGGAGGGCCCTCAGATACGCAGTATTTT. The chain has TRBV7-3 and TRBJ2-3, with 9 bases fitting TRBD2. The ends lost 5 bases at V and 4 bases at J; junction bases unmatched: 10. This CDR3 has 16 residues. From germline, CDR1 is SGHTA and CDR2 FQGTGA. Full variable domain (remainder filled in from reference TRBV7-3 and TRBJ2-3): GAGVSQTPSNKVTEKGKYVELRCDPISGHTALYWYRQSLGQGPEFLIYFQGTGAADDSGLPNDRFFAVRPEGSVSTLKIQRTERGDSAVYLCASSRGAGGPSDTQYFGPGTRLTVL.

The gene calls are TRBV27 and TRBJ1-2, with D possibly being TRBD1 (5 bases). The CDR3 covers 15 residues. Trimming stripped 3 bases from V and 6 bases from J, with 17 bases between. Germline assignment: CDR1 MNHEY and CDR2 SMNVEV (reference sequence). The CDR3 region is CASSLGPAGMDGYTF. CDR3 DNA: TGTGCCAGCAGTTTGGGTCCAGCAGGGATGGATGGCTACACCTTC.

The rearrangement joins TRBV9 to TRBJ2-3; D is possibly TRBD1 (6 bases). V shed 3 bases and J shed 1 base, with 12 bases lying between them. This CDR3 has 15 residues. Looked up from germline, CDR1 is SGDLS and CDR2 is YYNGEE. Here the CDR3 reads CASSEGVQGTDTQYF. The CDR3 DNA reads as TGTGCCAGCAGCGAGGGGGTGCAAGGCACAGATACGCAGTATTTT.

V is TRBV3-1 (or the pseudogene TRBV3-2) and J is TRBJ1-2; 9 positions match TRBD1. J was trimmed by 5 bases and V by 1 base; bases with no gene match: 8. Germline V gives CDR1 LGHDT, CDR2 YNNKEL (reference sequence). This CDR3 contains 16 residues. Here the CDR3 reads CASSQGGQGWGYGYTF. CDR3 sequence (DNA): TGTGCCAGCAGCCAAGGGGGACAGGGCTGGGGGTATGGCTACACCTTC.

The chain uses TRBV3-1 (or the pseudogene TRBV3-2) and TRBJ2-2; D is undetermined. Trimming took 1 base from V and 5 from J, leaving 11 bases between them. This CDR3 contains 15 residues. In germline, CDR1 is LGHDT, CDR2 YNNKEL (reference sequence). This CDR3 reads CASSQGVQTTGELFF. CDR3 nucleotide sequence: TGTGCCAGCAGCCAAGGTGTTCAGACAACCGGGGAGCTGTTTTTT.

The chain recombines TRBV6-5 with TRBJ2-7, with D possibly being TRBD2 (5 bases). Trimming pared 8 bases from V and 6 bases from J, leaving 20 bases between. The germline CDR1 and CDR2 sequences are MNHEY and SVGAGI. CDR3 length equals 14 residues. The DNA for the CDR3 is TGTGCCAGCCGAAACGGGAACTCCCCTACCGAGCAGTACTTC. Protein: CASRNGNSPTEQYF.

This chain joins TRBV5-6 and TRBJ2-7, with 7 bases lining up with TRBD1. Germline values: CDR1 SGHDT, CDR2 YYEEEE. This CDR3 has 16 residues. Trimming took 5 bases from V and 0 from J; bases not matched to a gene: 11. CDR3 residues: CASRGALGQNSYEQYF. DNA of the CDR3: TGTGCCAGCAGGGGGGCTTTGGGACAGAACTCCTACGAGCAGTACTTC.

The DNA of the CDR3 is TGTGCCAGCAGGTGGAGCGGGGGCACAGATACGCAGTATTTT. This encodes CASRWSGGTDTQYF. V is TRBV3-1 (or the pseudogene TRBV3-2) and J is TRBJ2-3, with 7 bases that match TRBD2. The trim removed 6 bases at V and 1 base at J, leaving 4 bases unmatched. The CDR3 spans 14 residues. Per germline, CDR1 LGHDT and CDR2 YNNKEL (reference sequence).

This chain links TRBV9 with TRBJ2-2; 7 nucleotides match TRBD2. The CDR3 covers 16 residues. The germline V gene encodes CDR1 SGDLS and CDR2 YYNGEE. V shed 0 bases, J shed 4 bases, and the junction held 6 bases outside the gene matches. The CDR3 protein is CASSVVGGGGTGELFF. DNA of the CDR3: TGTGCCAGCAGCGTAGTTGGCGGGGGAGGCACCGGGGAGCTGTTTTTT.

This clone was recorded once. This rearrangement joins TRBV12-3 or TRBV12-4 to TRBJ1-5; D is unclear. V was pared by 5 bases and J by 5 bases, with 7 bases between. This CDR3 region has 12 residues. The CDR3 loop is CASSPSHQPQHF. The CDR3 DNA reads TGTGCCAGCAGTCCCTCTCATCAGCCCCAGCATTTT.

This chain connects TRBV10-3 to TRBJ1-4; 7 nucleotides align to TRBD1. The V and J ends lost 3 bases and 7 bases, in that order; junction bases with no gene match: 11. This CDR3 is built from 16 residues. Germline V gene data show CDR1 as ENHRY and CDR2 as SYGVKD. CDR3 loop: CAISDTGTVKGEKLFF. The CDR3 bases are TGTGCCATCAGTGATACCGGGACAGTTAAGGGTGAAAAACTGTTTTTT.

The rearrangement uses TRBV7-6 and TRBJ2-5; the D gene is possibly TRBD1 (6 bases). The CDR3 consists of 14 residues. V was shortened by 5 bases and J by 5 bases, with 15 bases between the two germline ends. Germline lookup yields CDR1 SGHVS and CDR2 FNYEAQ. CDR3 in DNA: TGTGCCAGCAGCCAACCAGTTAGGGGGGAGACCCAGTACTTC. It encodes CASSQPVRGETQYF.